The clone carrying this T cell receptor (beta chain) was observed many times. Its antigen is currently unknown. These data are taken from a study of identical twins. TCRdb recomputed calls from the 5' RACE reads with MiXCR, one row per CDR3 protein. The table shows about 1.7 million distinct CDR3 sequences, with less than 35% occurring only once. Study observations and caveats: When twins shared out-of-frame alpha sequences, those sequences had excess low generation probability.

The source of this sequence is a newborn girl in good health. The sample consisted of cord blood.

CDR3 nucleotide sequence: TGTGCCACAGGAAAGTGGGGACTAGCGGGAGACAATGAGCAGTTCTTC. Its protein is CATGKWGLAGDNEQFF. This sequence joins TRBV10-3 and TRBJ2-1, with 14 bases matching TRBD2. V shed 10 bases, J shed 5 bases, and the junction held 10 bases outside the gene matches. Per the germline V gene, CDR1 is ENHRY and CDR2 is SYGVKD. The CDR3 runs 16 residues.